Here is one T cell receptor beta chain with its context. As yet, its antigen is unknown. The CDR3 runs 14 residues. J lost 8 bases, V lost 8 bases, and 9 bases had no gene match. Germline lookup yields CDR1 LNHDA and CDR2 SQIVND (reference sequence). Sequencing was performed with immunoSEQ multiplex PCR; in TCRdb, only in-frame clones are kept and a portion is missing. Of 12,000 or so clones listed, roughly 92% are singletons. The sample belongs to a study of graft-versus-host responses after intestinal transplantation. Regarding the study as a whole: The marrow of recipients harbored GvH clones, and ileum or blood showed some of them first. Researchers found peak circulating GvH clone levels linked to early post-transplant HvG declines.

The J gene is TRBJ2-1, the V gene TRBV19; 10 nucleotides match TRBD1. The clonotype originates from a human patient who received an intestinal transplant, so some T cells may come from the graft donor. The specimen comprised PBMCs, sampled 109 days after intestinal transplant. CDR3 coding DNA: TGTGCCAGTGGCAACCGGGACAGGGGCTATGAGCAGTTCTTC. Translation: CASGNRDRGYEQFF.